This T cell receptor beta chain comes out of a study of shared T cell receptors in the human thymus (dated by TCRdb to the early 2020s). Notes on the research overall: The study investigated the way shared, self-reactive T-cell receptor alpha chains are produced in the human thymus.

The CDR3 numbers 11 residues from cysteine through phenylalanine. The read is trimmed to its CDR3 DNA, 33 bases read in frame from base 1. Sequences LNHDA (CDR1) and SQIVND (CDR2) are obtained from the germline V gene (reference sequence). Between the V and J ends, shortened by 0 bases and 13 bases respectively, the junction contains 7 bases. Receptors were amplified or captured by the immunoSEQ multiplex PCR assay. TCRdb mirrors the immuneACCESS table, restricted to in-frame sequences. Some clones are absent from its copies; in checked studies, under half trace to an unresolved V gene, and the reason for the others is unknown. The sample yields about 730,000 clones; 80% to 90% were counted once. Together, the top ten hold around 0.01% of the sample. Remarks on this clone: Its antigen is not yet known. Base qualities are not at hand, and no much larger clone is one base apart.

These data are also associated with another study on human thymus T cells. The second study's authors report: Immunologically healthy infants undergoing open corrective cardiac surgery for congenital heart defects in Finland were used as donors. Thymus tissue was collected as surgical resects that were removed during corrective cardiac surgery. Both the thymic and the peripheral blood repertoires appeared to show biased V and J gene segment usage. Highly overlapping thymic TCR repertoires among unrelated individuals were reported in the related research. The study used fewer than ten infant thymus samples plus four related peripheral blood samples to characterize TCR alpha and beta repertoires. Donor ages ranging from 7 to 244 days were recorded, and more than five male and a couple of female infants were included in the cohort. Thymocytes were mechanically released from the tissue and were stored as pellets of roughly 9.5-34 million cells at -70 degrees C. A QIAsymphony instrument was used to extract genomic DNA from frozen cell pellets. Using the immunoSEQ multiplex PCR assay, the TCRB and TCRAD loci were amplified from a standardized quantity of quality-controlled genomic DNA. The V(D)J region was spanned by amplicons of a length sufficient to cover the CDR3 and to identify V and J genes. The commercial immunoSEQ service was used to sequence amplicons on an Illumina platform. Corrections for primer bias and sequencing errors followed previously described methods, while TCRAD and TCRB definitions were based on the IMGT database. immunoSEQ Analyzer 3.0 and VDJTools were used for repertoire analysis, which covered basic statistics, V/J segment usage, diversity estimates, rarefaction and pairwise overlap. To estimate diversity, the Chao1, ChaoE, Efron-Thisted, Shannon and inverse Simpson indices were applied, and diversity was also estimated on datasets down-sampled to the smallest sample. Repertoire overlap used strict matching of CDR3 nucleotide sequence, V gene and J gene, with Jaccard-based multidimensional scaling clustering. On average, thymus samples yielded about 810,000 unique TCRB clonotypes, whereas blood samples yielded 70,000 to 100,000.

Sample: thymocytes. This chain is built from TRBV19 and TRBJ2-1, with the D gene call left open. The origin of this receptor is a girl under two years old with a congenital heart defect. Donor details come from another sample of the same person, matched by shared clones. The CDR3: CASSIDREQFF. The base sequence is TGTGCCAGTAGTATAGATCGAGAACAGTTCTTC. The full variable domain, with segments outside the CDR3 supplied by the reference TRBV19 and TRBJ2-1 proteins, appears as DGGITQSPKYLFRKEGQNVTLSCEQNLNHDAMYWYRQDPGQGLRLIYYSQIVNDFQKGDIAEGYSVSREKKESFPLTVTSAQKNPTAFYLCASSIDREQFFGPGTRLTVL.